This TCR beta chain stems from a study of blood T cell repertoires in COVID-19. Produced via immunoSEQ multiplex PCR; TCRdb's table is partial and in-frame only. Among 250,000 or so clones, about 89% were seen once, and the ten largest hold under 3%. CDR1 is SGHVS and CDR2 is FQNEAQ in the germline V gene. This CDR3 has 16 residues. Unmatched junction bases numbered 6, after V lost 2 bases and J lost 3 bases. This clonotype originated in a woman aged 18-30 years who had recovered from COVID-19. The chain recombines TRBV7-8 with TRBJ2-1, with 8 positions matching TRBD2. The specimen sequenced was PBMCs or T cells enriched from blood (not recorded which). The CDR3 DNA reads as TGTGCCAGCAGCTTATGGACCGGGACTAGCTACAATGAGCAGTTCTTC. Translated: CASSLWTGTSYNEQFF.